Each of the 10 T cell receptor beta chains below was sequenced from the same sample in a study of cytomegalovirus exposure and HLA in healthy donors. PCR was performed using 60 Vbeta and 13 Jbeta primers. The repertoire was sequenced with immunoSEQ multiplex PCR; TCRdb's copy has only in-frame clones and lacks some. Here the sample spans about 100,000 clones, over 75% being singletons. The sample consisted of PBMCs. Source of these receptors: a man aged 60 to 69 in good health and CMV-seropositive.

This chain uses TRBV6-7 with TRBJ1-3; D unresolved. TRBV6-7 is designated an ORF whose function remains uncertain. Between the trimmed V and J ends, which lost 0 bases and 0 bases, there was a span of 15 bases. This CDR3 is built from 18 residues. DNA for the CDR3: TGTGCCAGCAGTTACTCGGCGGCCATCCCTAACTCTGGAAACACCATATATTTT. Translation gives CASSYSAAIPNSGNTIYF.

This clone has only one observation. The rearrangement uses TRBV5-1 and TRBJ1-4, with a possible D match to TRBD1 (5 bases). V shed 3 bases and J shed 0 bases, with 18 bases lying between them. The germline gives CDR1 SGHRS, CDR2 YFSETQ. This CDR3 spans 18 amino acids. The CDR3 nucleotides read TGCGCCAGCAGCTCCCAATTCCGGGGGAGGACAACTAATGAAAAACTGTTTTTT. It specifies CASSSQFRGRTTNEKLFF.

On this clone itself: The sample has other DNA sequences that encode this CDR3 too. The chain carries TRBV9 and TRBJ2-5, with no clear D. CDR1 is SGDLS and CDR2 is YYNGEE in the germline V gene. Trimming took 0 bases from V and 2 from J, leaving 5 bases between them. The CDR3 totals 13 residues. CDR3 sequence (DNA): TGTGCCAGCAGCGTAGCTGTGCAAGAGACCCAGTACTTC. Its translation is CASSVAVQETQYF. Full variable domain (outside the CDR3, taken from reference TRBV9 and TRBJ2-5): DSGVTQTPKHLITATGQRVTLRCSPRSGDLSVYWYQQSLDQGLQFLIQYYNGEERAKGNILERFSAQQFPDLHSELNLSSLELGDSALYFCASSVAVQETQYFGPGTRLLVL.

The chain recombines TRBV27 with TRBJ2-2; possible D gene TRBD2, 6 bases. Germline CDR1 and CDR2: MNHEY and SMNVEV (reference sequence). The CDR3 loop spans 16 amino acids. The V and J ends lost 3 bases and 3 bases respectively, with 14 bases between them. The CDR3 DNA follows: TGTGCCAGCAGTTTCGGGGGAATCCCTCACACCGGGGAGCTGTTTTTT. Translation: CASSFGGIPHTGELFF.

This clone appeared many times. The chain carries TRBV5-8 and TRBJ2-6; possibly TRBD2 for D (6 bases). Trimming took 4 bases from V and 0 from J, leaving 14 bases between them. The CDR3 loop spans 17 amino acids. In germline, CDR1 is SGHTS, CDR2 YDEGEE. The CDR3 is CASSQLGGNSGANVLTF. The CDR3 nucleotides read TGTGCCAGCAGCCAACTCGGGGGAAACTCTGGGGCCAACGTCCTGACTTTC. Drawing the rest from reference TRBV5-8 and TRBJ2-6, the complete variable domain is EAGVTQSPTHLIKTRGQQATLRCSPISGHTSVYWYQQALGLGLQFLLWYDEGEERNRGNFPPRFSGRQFPNYSSELNVNALELEDSALYLCASSQLGGNSGANVLTFGAGSRLTVL.

The CDR3 DNA sequence: TGTGCCAGCTCACCGAGTCCCTACGAGCAGTACTTC. As protein: CASSPSPYEQYF. This chain links TRBV18 with TRBJ2-5; D not certain. The J call may not be correct, given that the DNA end is closer to TRBJ2-7. Germline CDR1 KGHSH, CDR2 LQKENI. This CDR3 is 12 amino acids long.

The CDR3 bases are TGCGCCAGCAGCCAAGACCCTAGCGGGACCTCCTACAATGAGCAGTTCTTC. It specifies CASSQDPSGTSYNEQFF. V and J are TRBV4-1 and TRBJ2-1; TRBD2 aligns across 9 bases. Per the germline V gene, CDR1 is MGHRA and CDR2 is YSYEKL. J gave up 0 bases and V 0 bases, and 3 bases lay outside the gene matches. This CDR3 region has 17 residues.

Here the CDR3 DNA reads TGTGCCAGCAGTGTCAGACCAGGACAGGACCTTATCGCGAACACCGGGGAGCTGTTTTTT. This encodes CASSVRPGQDLIANTGELFF. The chain is built from TRBV9 and TRBJ2-2; 7 nucleotides align to TRBD1. Germline CDR1 and CDR2: SGDLS and YYNGEE. Germline trimming cut 5 bases from V and 0 bases from J; bases unmatched to any gene: 19. The CDR3 consists of 20 residues. The whole variable domain, filled in from reference TRBV9 and TRBJ2-2, reads DSGVTQTPKHLITATGQRVTLRCSPRSGDLSVYWYQQSLDQGLQFLIQYYNGEERAKGNILERFSAQQFPDLHSELNLSSLELGDSALYFCASSVRPGQDLIANTGELFFGEGSRLTVL.

The chain employs TRBV4-2 and TRBJ2-3; a possible D gene is TRBD2 (5 bases). V gave up 4 bases and J gave up 2 bases, with 16 bases separating them. From germline, CDR1 is LGHNA and CDR2 YNFKEQ. The length of the CDR3 is 16 residues. The CDR3 DNA sequence: TGTGCCAGCAGCCTGGTTAACGGGAAGTCCACAGATACGCAGTATTTT. Protein sequence: CASSLVNGKSTDTQYF.

The chain couples TRBV5-4 to TRBJ2-5, with 7 bases identical to TRBD2. With 5 bases clipped from V and 4 bases from J, the junction kept 11 bases outside the gene matches. The CDR3 has 15 amino acids. The V gene's germline CDR1 is SGHNT and CDR2 YYREEE (reference sequence). In DNA form, the CDR3 reads TGTGCCAGCAGTTTTCGGAGGGAGGGACGAGAGACCCAGTACTTC. It codes for CASSFRREGRETQYF.